This TCR beta chain emerged from a study of T cell changes during pregnancy in multiple sclerosis. Assay: immunoSEQ multiplex PCR; the TCRdb copy retains only in-frame clones and omits some. The profile covers roughly 46,000 clones, with 94% appearing a single time and around 4% taken by the ten largest. The sample here was CD8+ T cells from peripheral blood mononuclear cells, taken in the first trimester of pregnancy. The receptor was isolated from a female donor with multiple sclerosis, enrolled in a pregnancy study.

The CDR3 nucleotides read TGTGCCAGCAGTCCGACCACAGGGGCCGGGACTGAAGCTTTCTTT. Its protein product is CASSPTTGAGTEAFF. The V call is TRBV27, the J call TRBJ1-1; 7 nucleotides line up with TRBD1. This CDR3 comprises 15 residues. CDR1 is MNHEY and CDR2 is SMNVEV in the germline V gene (reference sequence). Trimming removed 5 bases from V and 5 bases from J; junction bases left unmatched: 11.